This TCR beta chain was profiled in a study of metastatic and nonmetastatic thyroid tumors. Study-wide points: Patients with malignant thyroid tumors reportedly had significantly higher TCR beta diversity than those with benign nodules, in blood and tumor.

This clone has ten or more counts. The antigen is not known. In the original processing: The authors used CDR3 differences across clinicopathological groups to build a distant-metastasis classifier for papillary thyroid cancer. MiXCR reprocessed the PCR reads for TCRdb. TCRdb assigned the V and J calls; the authors' analysis was not used. The repertoire holds fewer than 40,000 clones, with about 15% as singletons. CDR1 and CDR2 from the germline V gene are SNHLY and FYNNEI. V was trimmed by 5 bases and J by 4 bases, leaving 8 bases between them. The CDR3 totals 12 residues. Before thyroid surgery, none of the patients had received any treatment.

The chain employs TRBV2 and TRBJ1-1, with D hard to call. The receptor comes from a male donor with papillary thyroid cancer or a benign thyroid nodule (not recorded which). Some clones in this sample may be carry-over from other donors' samples. Source material: blood. CDR3 in DNA: TGTGCCAGCAGTTCGTCCTTCACTGAAGCTTTCTTT. Translation gives CASSSSFTEAFF.